These 11 T cell receptor beta chains share one sample of origin, sequenced in a study of identical twins (dated by TCRdb to 2015 to 2016). Libraries were built with 5' RACE. The run used an Illumina HiSeq 2000. TCRdb trimmed public reads at Q25 via fastp, called clones via MiXCR and kept in-frame beta chains. Duplicate CDR3 protein sequences are folded into a single record with the most common DNA and genes. The sample table holds around 1.7 million distinct CDR3 sequences, of which roughly a third were seen once. Less than 0.35% of the sample rests with the top ten. Sequencing was done on a sample of cord blood. The receptors originated from a newborn girl in good health.

CDR3 amino acids: CSARRGGLLYNEQFF. DNA for the CDR3: TGCAGTGCTAGGAGGGGGGGCCTCCTTTACAATGAGCAGTTCTTC. The chain recombines TRBV20-1 with TRBJ2-1; a weak D match, TRBD2 (7 bases). Germline CDR1 reads DFQATT; CDR2 reads SNEGSKA (reference sequence). Trimming shortened V by 3 bases and J by 4 bases, and 16 bases separated the two germline ends. The CDR3 has 15 residues.

This chain uses TRBV7-9 with TRBJ2-5; TRBD1 might be the D (5 bases). The CDR3 has 16 residues. Germline CDR1 reads SEHNR; CDR2 reads FQNEAQ (reference sequence). V was pared by 5 bases and J by 11 bases, with 27 bases between. Written as DNA, the CDR3 is TGTGCCAGCAGCCCGTTGACAGAACTCCACCTCAATCGGCAGTACTTC. Translation: CASSPLTELHLNRQYF.

This clonotype was observed a few times. This chain joins TRBV2 and TRBJ2-7; 8 bases fit TRBD1. CDR1 and CDR2 (germline): SNHLY, FYNNEI. The CDR3 contains 17 residues. J was trimmed by 3 bases and V by 5 bases; bases with no gene match: 15. CDR3 bases: TGTGCCAGCAGTTATTCCTCTCCCAGGGGGCGCTACTACGAGCAGTACTTC. Its translation: CASSYSSPRGRYYEQYF.

This chain links TRBV11-1 with TRBJ2-2; TRBD2 matches at 8 bases. Per germline, CDR1 SGHAT and CDR2 FQDESV (reference sequence). The trim removed 2 bases at V and 6 bases at J, leaving 5 bases unmatched. CDR3 length: 15 residues. The CDR3 is CASSLLGRAAGELFF. The CDR3 DNA reads as TGTGCCAGCAGCTTACTCGGGAGGGCCGCCGGGGAGCTGTTTTTT.

V usage is TRBV24-1 and J usage is TRBJ2-1, with 7 nucleotides matching TRBD2. The J call may be wrong; the DNA end is better matched by TRBJ2-7. The CDR3 length is 17 residues. Germline CDR1 KGHDR, CDR2 SFDVKD. The CDR3 is CATSDKHGTITYNEQYF. The CDR3 coding sequence is TGTGCCACCAGTGATAAACACGGGACTATCACCTACAATGAGCAGTACTTC.

This clonotype was observed a handful of times. This rearrangement joins TRBV7-2 to TRBJ2-5; the D gene is possibly TRBD1 (7 bases). The CDR3 sequence is 14 residues long. In germline, CDR1 is SGHTA, CDR2 FQGNSA. Trimming removed 2 bases at V and 5 bases at J, with 12 bases between. CDR3 sequence reads: CASSLKPGGETQYF. CDR3 coding DNA: TGTGCCAGCAGCTTAAAGCCAGGGGGGGAGACCCAGTACTTC.

This clonotype was detected a few times. The chain couples TRBV5-1 to TRBJ1-2; D not certain. The CDR3 is 17 residues long. Germline CDR1 SGHRS, CDR2 YFSETQ. The ends were cut back, 0 bases at V and 0 bases at J, with 15 bases in the middle. CDR3 bases: TGCGCCAGCAGCTTGGGGGAGAGGAGGTTAGCTAACTATGGCTACACCTTC. This codes for CASSLGERRLANYGYTF.

This clonotype was seen many times. V is TRBV12-3 or TRBV12-4 and J is TRBJ1-2; no reliable D call. The CDR3 length is 13 residues. The V gene lost 2 bases and the J gene lost 7 bases, with 11 bases spanning the gap. As DNA, the CDR3 is TGTGCCAGCAGTTTACTGTCTGGGAGTGGCTACACCTTC. Translation: CASSLLSGSGYTF.

This clonotype was detected many times. This chain connects TRBV13 to TRBJ2-3, with D possibly matching TRBD2 (6 bases). V dropped 5 bases and J dropped 3 bases, with 12 bases sitting between them. Per the germline V gene, CDR1 is PRHDT and CDR2 is FYEKMQ (reference sequence). The CDR3 is 14 amino acids. In nucleotides, the CDR3 is TGTGCCAGCAGCACGGGACTCCTTACAGATACGCAGTATTTT. Protein: CASSTGLLTDTQYF.

The CDR3 is CASSLAGTGGWNIQYF. In nucleotides, the CDR3 is TGCGCCAGCAGCCTTGCCGGGACAGGGGGCTGGAACATTCAGTACTTC. The chain is built from TRBV5-1 and TRBJ2-7; 12 bases align to TRBD1. The J call may not be correct, given that the DNA end is closer to TRBJ2-4. Germline CDR1 reads SGHRS; CDR2 reads YFSETQ. This CDR3 has 16 amino acids.

This clonotype has at least ten counts. The chain recombines TRBV4-2 with TRBJ2-3; D is ambiguous. Trimming took 0 bases from V and 6 from J, leaving 4 bases between them. Germline V gene sequence: CDR1 LGHNA, CDR2 YNFKEQ. There are 12 residues in the CDR3. The CDR3: CASSQEGDTQYF. CDR3 in DNA: TGTGCCAGCAGCCAAGAGGGGGATACGCAGTATTTT.